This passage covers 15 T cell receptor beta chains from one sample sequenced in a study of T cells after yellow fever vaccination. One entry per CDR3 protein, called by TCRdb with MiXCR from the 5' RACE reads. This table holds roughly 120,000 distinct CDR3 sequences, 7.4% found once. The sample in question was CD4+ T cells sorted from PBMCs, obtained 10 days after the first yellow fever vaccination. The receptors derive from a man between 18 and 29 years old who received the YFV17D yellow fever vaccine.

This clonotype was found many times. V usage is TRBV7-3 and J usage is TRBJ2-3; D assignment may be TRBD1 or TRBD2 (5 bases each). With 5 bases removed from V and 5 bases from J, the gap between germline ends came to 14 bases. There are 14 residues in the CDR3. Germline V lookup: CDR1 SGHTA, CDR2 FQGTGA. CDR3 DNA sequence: TGTGCCAGCAGCAAAGGGGACGCTCTAGATACGCAGTATTTT. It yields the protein CASSKGDALDTQYF.

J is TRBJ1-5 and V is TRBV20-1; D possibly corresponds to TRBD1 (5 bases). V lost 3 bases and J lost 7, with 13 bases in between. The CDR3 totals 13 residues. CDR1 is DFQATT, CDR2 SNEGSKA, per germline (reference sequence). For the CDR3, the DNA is TGCAGTGCTAGTCGGGGGTTCGTCCAGCCCCAGCATTTT. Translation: CSASRGFVQPQHF.

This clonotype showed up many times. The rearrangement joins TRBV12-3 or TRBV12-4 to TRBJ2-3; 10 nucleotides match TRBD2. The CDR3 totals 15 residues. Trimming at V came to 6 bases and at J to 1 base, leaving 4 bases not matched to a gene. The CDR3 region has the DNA TGTGCCAGCAGGATAGCGGGGGGCGGCACAGATACGCAGTATTTT. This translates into CASRIAGGGTDTQYF.

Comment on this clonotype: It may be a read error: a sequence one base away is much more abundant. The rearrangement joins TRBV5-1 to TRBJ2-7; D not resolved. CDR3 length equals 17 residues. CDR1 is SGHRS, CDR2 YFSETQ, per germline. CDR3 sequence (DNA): TGCGCCATCAGCTTTTATTCTAGGACCAAACTTACCTACGAGCAGTACTTC. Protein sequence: CAISFYSRTKLTYEQYF.

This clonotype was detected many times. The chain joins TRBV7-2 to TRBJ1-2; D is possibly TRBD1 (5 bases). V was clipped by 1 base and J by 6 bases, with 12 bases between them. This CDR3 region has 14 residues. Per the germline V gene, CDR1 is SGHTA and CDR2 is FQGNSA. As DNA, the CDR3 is TGTGCCAGCAGCTTAGTGGGCAGGGCTGATGGCTACACCTTC. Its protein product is CASSLVGRADGYTF.

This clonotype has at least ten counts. CDR3 sequence reads: CASSLAGGAIGELFF. CDR3 bases: TGTGCCAGCAGCCTTGCAGGGGGCGCAATCGGGGAGCTGTTTTTT. The chain uses TRBV7-2 and TRBJ2-2; 8 bases align to TRBD1. Germline CDR1 is SGHTA and CDR2 is FQGNSA. V lost 5 bases and J lost 7; bases outside the gene matches: 9. This CDR3 has 15 amino acids.

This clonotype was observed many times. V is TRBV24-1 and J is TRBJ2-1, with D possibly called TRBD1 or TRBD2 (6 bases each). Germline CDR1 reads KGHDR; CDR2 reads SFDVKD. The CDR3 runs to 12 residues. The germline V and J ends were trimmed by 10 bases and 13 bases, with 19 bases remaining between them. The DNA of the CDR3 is TGTGCCACTTCGGGAGACAGGAACTATCAGTTCTTC. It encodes CATSGDRNYQFF.

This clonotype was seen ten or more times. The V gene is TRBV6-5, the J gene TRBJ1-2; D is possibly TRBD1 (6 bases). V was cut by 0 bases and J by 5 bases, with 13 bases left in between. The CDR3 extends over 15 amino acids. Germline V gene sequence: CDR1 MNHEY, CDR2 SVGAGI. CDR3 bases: TGTGCCAGCAGTTACTCGATCCTACAGGGTTATGGCTACACCTTC. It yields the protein CASSYSILQGYGYTF.

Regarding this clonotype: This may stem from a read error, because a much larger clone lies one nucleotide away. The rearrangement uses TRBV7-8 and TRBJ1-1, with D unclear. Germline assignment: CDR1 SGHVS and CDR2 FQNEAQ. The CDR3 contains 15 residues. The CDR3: CASRMTAHLKTEAFF. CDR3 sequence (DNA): TGTGCCAGCCGGATGACCGCACATTTGAAAACTGAAGCTTTCTTT. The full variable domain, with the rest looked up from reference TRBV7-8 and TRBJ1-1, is GAGVSQSPRYKVAKRGQDVALRCDPISGHVSLFWYQQALGQGPEFLTYFQNEAQLDKSGLPSDRFFAERPEGSVSTLKIQRTQQEDSAVYLCASRMTAHLKTEAFFGQGTRLTVV.

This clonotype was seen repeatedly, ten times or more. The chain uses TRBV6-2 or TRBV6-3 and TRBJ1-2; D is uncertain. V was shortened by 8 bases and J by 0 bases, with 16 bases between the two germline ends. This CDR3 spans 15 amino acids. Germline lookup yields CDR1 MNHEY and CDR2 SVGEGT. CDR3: CASCRGELANYGYTF. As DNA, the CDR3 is TGTGCCAGCTGCCGCGGGGAGTTAGCTAACTATGGCTACACCTTC.

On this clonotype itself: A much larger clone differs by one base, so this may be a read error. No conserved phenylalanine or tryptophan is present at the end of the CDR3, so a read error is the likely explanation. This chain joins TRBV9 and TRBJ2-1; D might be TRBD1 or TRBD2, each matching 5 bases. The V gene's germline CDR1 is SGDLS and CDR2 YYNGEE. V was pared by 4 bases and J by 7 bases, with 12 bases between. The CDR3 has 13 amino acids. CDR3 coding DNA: TGTGCCAGCAGCCTACGAGGGGCTAATGAGCAGTTCATC. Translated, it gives CASSLRGANEQFI.

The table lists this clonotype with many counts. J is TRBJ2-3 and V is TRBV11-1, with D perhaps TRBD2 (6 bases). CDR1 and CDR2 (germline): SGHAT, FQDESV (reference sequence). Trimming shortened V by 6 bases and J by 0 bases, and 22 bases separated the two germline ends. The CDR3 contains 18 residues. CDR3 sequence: CASRSRIFGGTSTDTQYF. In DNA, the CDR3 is TGTGCCAGCAGATCCCGGATTTTTGGGGGGACTAGCACAGATACGCAGTATTTT.

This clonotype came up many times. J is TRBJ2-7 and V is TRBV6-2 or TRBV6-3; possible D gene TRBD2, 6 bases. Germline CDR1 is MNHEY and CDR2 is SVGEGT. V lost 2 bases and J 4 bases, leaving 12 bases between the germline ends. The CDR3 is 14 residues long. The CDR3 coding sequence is TGTGCCAGCAGTTACGCCGCAGGGACTTACGAGCAGTACGTC. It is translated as CASSYAAGTYEQYV.

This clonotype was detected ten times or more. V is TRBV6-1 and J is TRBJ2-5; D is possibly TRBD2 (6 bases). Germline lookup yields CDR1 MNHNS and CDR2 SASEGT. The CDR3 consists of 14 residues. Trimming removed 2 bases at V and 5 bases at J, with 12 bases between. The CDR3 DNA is TGTGCCAGCAGTGAATTAGGGAGGTGGGAGACCCAGTACTTC. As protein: CASSELGRWETQYF.

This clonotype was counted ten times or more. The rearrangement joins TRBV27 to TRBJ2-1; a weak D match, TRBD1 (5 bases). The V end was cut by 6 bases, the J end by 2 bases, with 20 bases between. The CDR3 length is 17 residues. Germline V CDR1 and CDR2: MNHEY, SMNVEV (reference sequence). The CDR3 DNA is TGTGCCAGCAGCTATCGACCGGCGGAAGGGGCCTACAATGAGCAGTTCTTC. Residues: CASSYRPAEGAYNEQFF.